The rows below give T cell receptor beta chains drawn from one sample of a study of PD-L1 blockade in urothelial cancer. Using immunoSEQ multiplex PCR, the repertoire was profiled, and TCRdb retains in-frame clones only, with some absent. Here the sample spans 56,000 or so clones, roughly 85% being singletons. Sample: PBMCs, taken around atezolizumab (anti-PD-L1) treatment. These receptors all come from a man aged 65 to 85 with urothelial cancer. Both conserved end residues are part of each CDR3. The order of the fields is clone size, J gene, D gene, V gene, CDR3 protein, CDR3 DNA. A D gene is named only where the DNA matches it firmly. The size entry is marked missing in some rows and otherwise reads once, few, many or a size class.

size: -; J: TRBJ2-1; D: -; V: TRBV6-4; CDR3: CASRTSMVSNEQFF; DNA: TGTGCCAGCCGTACTAGTATGGTGTCAAATGAGCAGTTCTTC
size: -; J: TRBJ1-1; D: TRBD1; V: TRBV7-9; CDR3: CASSLRQGGTEAFF; DNA: TGTGCCAGCAGCTTACGCCAGGGGGGCACTGAAGCTTTCTTT
size: -; J: TRBJ2-1; D: TRBD2; V: TRBV19; CDR3: CASSWTSGRPTYNEQFF; DNA: TGTGCCAGTTCCTGGACTAGCGGGAGGCCGACCTACAATGAGCAGTTCTTC
size: -; J: TRBJ1-2; D: -; V: TRBV28; CDR3: CASSPRKGGGYTF; DNA: TGTGCCAGCAGTCCCCGGAAGGGAGGGGGCTACACCTTC
size: few; J: TRBJ2-1; D: TRBD2; V: TRBV9; CDR3: CASSDVAGGSDEQFF; DNA: TGTGCCAGCAGCGACGTAGCGGGAGGGTCGGATGAGCAGTTCTTC
size: -; J: TRBJ2-5; D: -; V: TRBV5-1; CDR3: CASSLVSRGETQYF; DNA: TGCGCCAGCAGCTTGGTATCCCGCGGGGAGACCCAGTACTTC
size: -; J: TRBJ1-2; D: TRBD1; V: TRBV5-5; CDR3: CASSLGQGAEGYTF; DNA: TGTGCCAGCAGCTTGGGACAGGGGGCGGAAGGCTACACCTTC
size: few; J: TRBJ1-4; D: -; V: TRBV7-9; CDR3: CASTPEQGGNEKLFF; DNA: TGTGCTTCAACTCCGGAACAGGGCGGTAATGAAAAACTGTTTTTT
size: -; J: TRBJ2-7; D: TRBD1; V: TRBV11-2; CDR3: CASSITGTEDEQYF; DNA: TGTGCCAGCAGCATAACCGGGACAGAAGACGAGCAGTACTTC
size: -; J: TRBJ2-3; D: -; V: TRBV7-2; CDR3: CASSLDPSLRYAYF; DNA: TGTGCCAGCAGCTTAGACCCTAGTTTAAGATACGCGTATTTT